The TCR beta chain under discussion was sequenced for a study of blood T cell repertoires in COVID-19. Study-level information: The United States, Italy and Spain supplied acute and convalescent COVID-19 samples.

Method: immunoSEQ multiplex PCR; TCRdb's copy keeps in-frame clones and lacks some. The sample lists roughly 500,000 clones, about 85% occurring once. V lost 4 bases, J lost 3 bases, and 7 bases stayed unmatched. This CDR3 comprises 15 residues. Per germline, CDR1 SGHRS and CDR2 YFSETQ. Cohort assignment relied on participant-reported clinical history. This clonotype was sampled from a woman in her sixties or seventies who had recovered from COVID-19. The sample consisted of PBMCs or T cells enriched from blood (not recorded which). The gene calls are TRBV5-1 and TRBJ2-3, with 8 bases matching TRBD2. This CDR3 reads CASSSRAGGTDTQYF. CDR3 sequence (DNA): TGCGCCAGCAGCAGCAGGGCGGGGGGTACAGATACGCAGTATTTT.